The subject of this entry is one TCR beta chain. There is no known antigen for this receptor. Base qualities are missing; no much larger clone stands one base away. These data originate in a study of cytomegalovirus exposure and HLA in healthy donors (dated by TCRdb to 2016 to 2017). About the investigation overall: According to an earlier analysis of a few hundred of the donors, about 179 million T cells yielded some 120 million unique TCR beta sequences and around 300 Gb of sequence data. About 300 gigabases of sequencing data and around 87 million unique TCR sequences were included in an early release covering about 600 HLA-typed donors. Using immunosequencing, the study profiled T cell repertoires from 640 or so subjects and related those repertoires to cytomegalovirus serostatus. The study combined high-throughput TCR immunosequencing, statistical association of individual TCRs with disease status, and machine learning to predict cytomegalovirus infection status. Of the 300 to 450 genotyped donors, roughly 85% fell in the genetic ancestry cluster associated with self-reported Caucasian donors. An earlier analysis of about 600 of the donors used high-throughput TCR beta sequencing to judge whether each TCR beta V gene segment behaved as functional or pseudogenic. Alongside the repertoire data, information on donor age, sex, ethnicity and CMV serostatus was compiled. Rather than drawing on any new phenotypic data, the later analysis identified candidate immune exposures from TCR beta sequences and the way those sequences occurred across donors. Both class I and class II loci were covered by HLA typing, at four-digit resolution. Along with the roughly 700-subject first cohort, a separate validation cohort of over a hundred different subjects was used. The number of typed donors differed by locus: about 620-630 for A, B, C, DRB1 and DQB1; some 540 for DQA1; 600 to 610 for DPA1; and roughly 490 for DPB1. The study aimed to test whether signatures of past pathogen exposure could be identified by cataloging public T cell receptors. In a later genetic analysis, genome-wide SNP genotypes for about 65% of the roughly 700 donors were used, and that subset was treated as a discovery cohort. All discovery cohort repertoires had been generated using a single sequencing platform. On average, roughly 200,000 unique TCR beta nucleotide sequences were sequenced per donor among 350 to 400 genotyped donors of the cohort, with roughly 19% of those sequences being non-productive. In a later analysis, previously published TCR beta repertoires from 500 to 750 donors were re-analyzed and high-resolution HLA genotyping was added so that TCR occurrence patterns could be studied. Because of strong linkage in the cohort, a few DR-DQ haplotypes were treated as single units for association and clustering.

What the authors observed across the whole study: The sequencing pipeline was judged likely to have produced a cluster of highly shared sequence variants as a technical artifact. In vitro tests confirmed that a few of the cytomegalovirus-associated TCR beta chains recognize cytomegalovirus antigens. Linkage disequilibrium might explain the correlated functional status among segregating V segments, but an unknown experimental factor could not be excluded. In a later genetic analysis, a missense DCLRE1C variant was associated with V-gene and J-gene trimming of TCR beta chains, and the association was replicated in an independent cohort. An earlier analysis of approximately 500 of the donors showed that most TCR beta V segments appeared in productive rearrangements either about 87% or about 30% of the time, which broadly matched IMGT annotations. Because HLA typing was unavailable for some donors at each locus, only the typed subset was used in association tests. Most TCR sequences were seen in very few donors, while some public TCRs were found in many individuals. A further reported finding was that TCR beta sequences accurately predicted the HLA-A and HLA-B alleles for most subjects in the first cohort. A later analysis found that TCR association rates varied across HLA loci, with DRB1 alleles showing the most associated TCRs and HLA-C alleles the fewest. In both the original and validation cohorts, the classifier was reported to diagnose cytomegalovirus status with high specificity and sensitivity. Several of the top co-occurrence clusters appeared to be linked to parvovirus B19, influenza, CMV and Epstein-Barr virus, according to a later analysis. In a later genetic analysis, fewer N-insertions in productive TCRs were reported among donors in an Asian-associated ancestry cluster than the approximately 710-donor mean. The presence/absence analyses assumed that sequencing depth was roughly uniform across donors, and that assumption may not be true. Most CMV-associated TCR beta chains appeared to be HLA-restricted in a later analysis, and the HLA associations seemed to be driven largely by CMV exposure. Because counts were too low, around 18 rarely observed V segments, including chromosome 9 orphons, were left out of the earlier analysis of 500 to 650 of the donors. In a later analysis, HLA-associated TCR beta chains showed more clonal expansion and lower generation probabilities than non-associated chains that were equally common. It was suggested by the authors that the approach could potentially be generalized to other disease states and immunological phenotypes. The study listed 164 TCR beta chains as associated with cytomegalovirus. The cohort was sequenced for TCR beta chains only, and without alpha or paired-chain data the features that could be detected were limited. Some IMGT-functional V segments, including TRBV6-2 and TRBV6-3, could not be distinguished by the 87-base-pair reads and were therefore excluded. When HLA alleles, especially DR and DQ, strongly co-occurred, attributing TCR associations to individual alleles was difficult. A later analysis associated about 17,000 TCR beta sequences with specific HLA alleles at a false discovery rate of 0.05. CMV serostatus was the only immune exposure information available for the cohort.

Library generation was performed with the immunoSEQ multiplex PCR assay. For the multiplex PCR, a mixture combining 60 forward primers for TCR Vbeta segments and 13 reverse primers for TCR Jbeta segments was used. The CDR3 region of rearranged TCR beta genes was amplified from genomic DNA with a multiplex PCR assay. The Illumina HiSeq System was used to sequence the amplified TCR beta libraries as 87-base-pair reads. The published analysis was carried out like this. In a later analysis, around 80 million unique TCR beta chains were counted across the roughly 610 repertoires, and roughly 11 million of these chains were shared by at least two donors. Raw reads were error-corrected and collapsed into unique sequences with a nearest-neighbor algorithm that merged closely related sequences to remove PCR and sequencing errors. To assign V, D and J gene segments, CDR3 sequences were aligned to IMGT reference sequences. For a sequence to be retained, a match of at least six nucleotides to both a V gene segment and a J gene segment was required. Rearrangements were called productive when the CDR3 lacked stop codons and stayed in frame with V and J; all others were non-productive. Following IMGT convention, CDR3 was defined as the stretch from the second conserved V-encoded cysteine up to the conserved J-encoded phenylalanine. Sequences without an unambiguous match to a single V gene segment were excluded from the earlier analysis of about 640 of the donors. In an earlier analysis of around 590 of the donors, a V segment was called functional when productive rearrangements were above 56.7%, and segregating when the standard deviation between donors exceeded 5%. A statistical classification framework was built to diagnose cytomegalovirus status from the catalog of TCR beta chain sequences. V and J gene assignment, in a later analysis, came from comparing TCR nucleotide sequences with IMGT/GENE-DB human TR gene sequences. Using the TCRdist pipeline, a later analysis assigned CDR3 sequences along with most-parsimonious VDJ recombination scenarios. In a later analysis, each TCR beta chain was defined by its CDR3 amino acid sequence together with its V-gene family, and reads lacking a unique V-gene family were excluded. As a way to deal with suspected cross-contamination and a sequencing artifact, a later analysis dropped roughly 600 nucleotide sequences that were highly shared and had low generation probability. In a later analysis, a clonal expansion index for each public chain was calculated from normalized within-repertoire ranks of inferred template counts. A later analysis computed generation probabilities with a VDJ recombination model fitted to out-of-frame rearrangements, and checked the results against IGoR. Hypergeometric tests were used in a later analysis to score TCR-TCR, TCR-HLA and TCR-CMV co-occurrence, with a repertoire-size bias correction applied to the TCR pairs. False discovery rates were estimated in a later analysis by permuting HLA or CMV assignments 20 times. In a later analysis, co-occurring TCRs were grouped using DBSCAN, and TCRdist sequence similarity was added for clustering within HLA-allele-positive subsets. Repertoires with fewer than 30,000 or more than 120,000 public chains were left out of co-occurrence clustering, as were five repertoires with anomalous nucleotide sharing. TCRdb took over this immuneACCESS table, retaining in-frame rearrangements with V and J assigned. Such tables are incomplete; in checked studies, under half of the missing clones stem from an unresolved V gene, and the remainder is unexplained. For V, J and clone size, that table is used; D and trimming come from the DNA. This sample comprises about 82,000 clones, approximately 80% of them detected only once. In total, the top ten clones hold under 20% of the sample.

V trim: 1 base; J trim: 5 bases; unmatched bases: 7. Via the germline V gene, CDR1 is SGHTA and CDR2 FQGNSA. From the cysteine through the phenylalanine, the CDR3 covers 16 amino acids. CDR3 DNA is the only sequence kept; it has 48 bases, read in frame from the first base. The cohort consisted of approximately 670 healthy bone marrow donors. Cohort members were all nominally healthy when sampled, although unrecorded immune exposures were likely present. The donor was CMV seropositive and was included in the group of 250 to 350 seropositive cohort members. Every donor gave a peripheral blood sample, and the peripheral blood mononuclear cells from that sample were used for TCR beta sequencing. Genomic DNA extraction from the blood cell samples was performed with the Qiagen DNeasy Blood Extraction Kit.

The receptor chain draws on TRBV7-2 and TRBJ2-3; 9 central nucleotides agree with TRBD2. Sequenced input: PBMCs. This sequence was found in a man aged 70-80 years in good health and CMV-seropositive. CDR3 loop: CASSLEGGGAGDTQYF. The sequence in DNA is TGTGCCAGCAGCTTAGAGGGCGGGGGGGCCGGAGATACGCAGTATTTT.